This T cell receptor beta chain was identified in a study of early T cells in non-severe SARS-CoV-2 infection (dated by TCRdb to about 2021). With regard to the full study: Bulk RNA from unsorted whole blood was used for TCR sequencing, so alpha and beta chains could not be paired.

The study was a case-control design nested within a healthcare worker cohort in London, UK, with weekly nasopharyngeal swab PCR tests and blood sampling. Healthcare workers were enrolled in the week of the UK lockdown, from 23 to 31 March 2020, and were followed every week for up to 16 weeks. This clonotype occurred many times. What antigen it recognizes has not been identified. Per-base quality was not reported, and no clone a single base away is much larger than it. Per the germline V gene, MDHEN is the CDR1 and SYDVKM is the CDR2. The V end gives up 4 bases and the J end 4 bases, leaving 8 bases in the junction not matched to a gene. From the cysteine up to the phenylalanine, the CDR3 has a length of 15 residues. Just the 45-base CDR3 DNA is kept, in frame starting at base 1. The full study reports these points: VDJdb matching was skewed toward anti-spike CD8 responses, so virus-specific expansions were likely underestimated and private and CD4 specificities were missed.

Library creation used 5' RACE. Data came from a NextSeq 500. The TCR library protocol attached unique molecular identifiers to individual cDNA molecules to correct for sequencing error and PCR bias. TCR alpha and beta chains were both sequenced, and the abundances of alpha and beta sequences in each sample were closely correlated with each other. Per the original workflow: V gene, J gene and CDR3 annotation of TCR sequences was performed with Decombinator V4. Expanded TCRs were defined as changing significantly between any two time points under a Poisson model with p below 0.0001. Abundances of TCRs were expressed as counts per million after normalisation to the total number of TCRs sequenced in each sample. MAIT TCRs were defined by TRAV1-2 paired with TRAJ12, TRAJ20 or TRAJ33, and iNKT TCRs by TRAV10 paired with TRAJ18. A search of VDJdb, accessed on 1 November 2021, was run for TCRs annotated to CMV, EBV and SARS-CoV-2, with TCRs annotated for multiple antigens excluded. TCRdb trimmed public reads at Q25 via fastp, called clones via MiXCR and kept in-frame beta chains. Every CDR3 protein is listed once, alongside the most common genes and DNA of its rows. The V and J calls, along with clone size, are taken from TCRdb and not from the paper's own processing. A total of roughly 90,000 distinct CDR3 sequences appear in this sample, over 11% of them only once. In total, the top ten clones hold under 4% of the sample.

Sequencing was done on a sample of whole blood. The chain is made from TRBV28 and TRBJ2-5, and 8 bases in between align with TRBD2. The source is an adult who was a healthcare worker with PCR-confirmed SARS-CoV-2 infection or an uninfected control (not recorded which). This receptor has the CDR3 CASSSGGQVGETQYF. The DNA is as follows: TGTGCCAGCAGTTCGGGGGGGCAGGTTGGAGAGACCCAGTACTTC.